This is a list of T cell receptor beta chains from one sample in a study of T-cell memory formation after mild COVID-19. TCRdb analysed the 5' RACE reads with MiXCR anew, one entry per CDR3 protein. Of a few hundred thousand distinct CDR3 sequences detected, 20% to 25% appear once; the ten largest clones hold roughly a fifth. Material for sequencing was PBMCs or a T cell subset sorted from them (not recorded which). Receptors were obtained from a man between 18 and 29 years old who had mild COVID-19 (a few samples of this study predate the infection). Cell type and time point are not known. The CDR3 runs from the conserved cysteine through the conserved F or W.

v_call	j_call	cdr3_aa
TRBV6-1	TRBJ1-5	CASSGSLVDNQPQHF
TRBV11-2	TRBJ1-2	CASSPGVSGVAGYTF
TRBV6-1	TRBJ2-4	CASRSGGGAIQYF
TRBV4-2	TRBJ1-4	CASSPGRDEKLFF
TRBV4-1	TRBJ1-5	CASSPRTAGRSQHF
TRBV12-3/TRBV12-4	TRBJ2-7	CASNRDGTGEQYF
TRBV20-1	TRBJ2-3	CTWDRGLDTDTQYF
TRBV10-1	TRBJ2-1	CASSFSGTEYNEQFF
TRBV5-1	TRBJ2-3	CASSLELGRDTQYF
TRBV12-3/TRBV12-4	TRBJ2-1	CASSFSGTGKYEQFF
TRBV9	TRBJ1-2	CASSAPGPTGYGYTF
TRBV7-3	TRBJ2-3	CASSSGAFTDTQYF
TRBV7-9	TRBJ2-5	CASSLGHPGETQYF
TRBV5-8	TRBJ2-3	CASSSGRGWSDTQYF
TRBV27	TRBJ1-1	CASSSSGATEAFF
TRBV18	TRBJ2-2	CASSPRSAGELFF
TRBV4-3	TRBJ2-2	CASSQLREVPKDTGELFF
TRBV6-1	TRBJ2-2	CARWRGTGELFF
TRBV29-1	TRBJ2-1	CSVGTRSDNEQFF
TRBV7-8	TRBJ1-1	CASSLRVTEAFF
TRBV5-4	TRBJ2-3	CASSLGVDSGDTQYF
TRBV7-3	TRBJ2-3	CASTVGGLGPTDTQYF
TRBV4-3	TRBJ1-2	CASSQDQAGGYTF
TRBV10-3	TRBJ2-1	CAISGTSGASFEQFF
TRBV18	TRBJ2-5	CASSPNREETQYF
TRBV7-9	TRBJ1-2	CASSPGARTGKDYTF